This record covers a single TCR beta chain. What it binds is not known. Healthy bone marrow donors formed the donor group. This entry is derived from a study of cytomegalovirus exposure and HLA in healthy donors. Study results and caveats: Highly shared sequence variants in one cluster were likely a sequencing artifact.

Looked up from germline, CDR1 is SGHVS and CDR2 is FQNEAQ. V lost 2 bases to trimming and J lost 2 bases, with 10 bases between them. The CDR3 totals 14 residues. The primer mix had 60 Vbeta and 13 Jbeta primers. TCRdb's table, derived via immunoSEQ multiplex PCR, lists solely in-frame clones and lacks some. Among about 230,000 clones, 85% were seen once, and the ten largest hold about 0.25%. Specimen: PBMCs. This chain links TRBV7-8 with TRBJ2-7, with D possibly TRBD1 on 5 matching bases. This receptor was obtained from a girl aged 2-10 years in good health and CMV-seronegative. CDR3 in amino acids: CASSLRQGPYEQYF. DNA for the CDR3: TGTGCCAGCAGCTTAAGGCAGGGCCCCTACGAGCAGTACTTC. Full variable domain (remainder filled in from reference TRBV7-8 and TRBJ2-7): GAGVSQSPRYKVAKRGQDVALRCDPISGHVSLFWYQQALGQGPEFLTYFQNEAQLDKSGLPSDRFFAERPEGSVSTLKIQRTQQEDSAVYLCASSLRQGPYEQYFGPGTRLTVT.